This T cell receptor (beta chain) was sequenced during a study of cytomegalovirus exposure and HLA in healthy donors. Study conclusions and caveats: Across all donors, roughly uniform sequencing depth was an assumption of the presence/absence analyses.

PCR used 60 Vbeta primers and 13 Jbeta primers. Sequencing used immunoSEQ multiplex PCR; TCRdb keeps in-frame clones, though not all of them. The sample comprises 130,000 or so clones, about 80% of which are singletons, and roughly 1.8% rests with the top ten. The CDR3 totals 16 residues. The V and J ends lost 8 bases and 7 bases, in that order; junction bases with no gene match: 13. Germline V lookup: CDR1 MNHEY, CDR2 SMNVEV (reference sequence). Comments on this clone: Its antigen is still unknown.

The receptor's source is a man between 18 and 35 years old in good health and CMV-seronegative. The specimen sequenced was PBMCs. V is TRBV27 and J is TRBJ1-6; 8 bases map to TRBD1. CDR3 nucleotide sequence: TGTGCCAGCGGAAGTATCGGACAGGGTAGGAATTCACCCCTCCACTTT. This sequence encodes CASGSIGQGRNSPLHF.